Sequencing of this T cell receptor (beta chain) was carried out in a study of blood T cells in healthy people across ages. Findings and limits, study-wide: Per million T cells, TCR beta diversity dropped roughly linearly as age increased.

Notes on this clonotype: No antigen is known for it.

CDR1 MNHGY and CDR2 SAAAGT come from the germline V gene. The CDR3 extends over 16 amino acids. It was with a sample-barcoded 5' primer and a J-beta primer mix that a second PCR of roughly 7 to 12 cycles was run. TCRdb re-analysed the 5' RACE reads in MiXCR, keeping a single row per CDR3 protein. The table records 850,000 to 1,300,000 distinct CDR3 sequences, around 45% of them present only once. The chain joins TRBV6-8 to TRBJ2-4, with a possible D match to TRBD1 (5 bases). The tail of the sequence fits TRBJ2-7 better, so the J call may be wrong. The clonotype comes from a woman in her sixties or seventies in good health. Input material: blood. CDR3 nucleotides: TGTGCCAGCAGTTACGGTAGACAGCCCCACATCTACGAGCAGTACTTC. Translating gives CASSYGRQPHIYEQYF.